The clone carrying this T cell receptor beta chain was counted ten times or more. The sample is drawn from a study of neurological immune-mediated disorders. TCRdb re-derived calls from the 5' RACE reads in MiXCR, one entry per CDR3 protein. The table records tens of thousands of distinct CDR3 sequences, approximately 3.8% of them present only once. The V and J ends lost 0 bases and 4 bases, in that order; junction bases with no gene match: 4. Germline assignment: CDR1 SGDLS and CDR2 YYNGEE. The CDR3 covers 16 residues. The sequencing sample was made of PBMCs. The sequence came from a man aged 30 to 39 with multiple sclerosis. The chain is built from TRBV9 and TRBJ2-5; 12 bases align to TRBD2. CDR3: CASSVGGLAGRETQYF. As DNA, the CDR3 is TGTGCCAGCAGCGTAGGAGGACTAGCGGGGAGAGAGACCCAGTACTTC.